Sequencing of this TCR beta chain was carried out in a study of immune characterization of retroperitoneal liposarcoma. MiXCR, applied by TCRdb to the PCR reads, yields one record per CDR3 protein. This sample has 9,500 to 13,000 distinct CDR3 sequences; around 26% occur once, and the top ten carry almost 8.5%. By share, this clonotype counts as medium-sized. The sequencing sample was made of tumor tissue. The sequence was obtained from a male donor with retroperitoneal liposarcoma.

In DNA, the CDR3 is TGTGCCAGCACTAGTAGCGGGCAAGGAGAGACCCAGTACTTC. It encodes CASTSSGQGETQYF. The chain has TRBV12-3 or TRBV12-4 and TRBJ2-5; 7 nucleotides align to TRBD2. This CDR3 is built from 14 residues. With V trimmed by 7 bases and J by 4 bases, 9 bases remained unmatched.